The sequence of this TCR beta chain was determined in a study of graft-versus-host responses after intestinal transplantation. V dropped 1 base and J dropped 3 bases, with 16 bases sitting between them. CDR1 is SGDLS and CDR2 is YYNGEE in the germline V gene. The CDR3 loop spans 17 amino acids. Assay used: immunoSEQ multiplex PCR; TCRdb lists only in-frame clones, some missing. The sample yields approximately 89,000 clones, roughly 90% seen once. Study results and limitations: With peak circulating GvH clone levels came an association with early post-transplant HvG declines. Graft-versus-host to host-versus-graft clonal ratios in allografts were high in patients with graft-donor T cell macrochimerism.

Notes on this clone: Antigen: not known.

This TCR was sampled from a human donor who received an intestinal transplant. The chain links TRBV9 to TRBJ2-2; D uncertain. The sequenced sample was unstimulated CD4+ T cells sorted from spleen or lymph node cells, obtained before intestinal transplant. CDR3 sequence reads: CASSVTNRGLYTGELFF. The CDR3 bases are TGTGCCAGCAGCGTAACCAATAGAGGTTTATACACCGGGGAGCTGTTTTTT.